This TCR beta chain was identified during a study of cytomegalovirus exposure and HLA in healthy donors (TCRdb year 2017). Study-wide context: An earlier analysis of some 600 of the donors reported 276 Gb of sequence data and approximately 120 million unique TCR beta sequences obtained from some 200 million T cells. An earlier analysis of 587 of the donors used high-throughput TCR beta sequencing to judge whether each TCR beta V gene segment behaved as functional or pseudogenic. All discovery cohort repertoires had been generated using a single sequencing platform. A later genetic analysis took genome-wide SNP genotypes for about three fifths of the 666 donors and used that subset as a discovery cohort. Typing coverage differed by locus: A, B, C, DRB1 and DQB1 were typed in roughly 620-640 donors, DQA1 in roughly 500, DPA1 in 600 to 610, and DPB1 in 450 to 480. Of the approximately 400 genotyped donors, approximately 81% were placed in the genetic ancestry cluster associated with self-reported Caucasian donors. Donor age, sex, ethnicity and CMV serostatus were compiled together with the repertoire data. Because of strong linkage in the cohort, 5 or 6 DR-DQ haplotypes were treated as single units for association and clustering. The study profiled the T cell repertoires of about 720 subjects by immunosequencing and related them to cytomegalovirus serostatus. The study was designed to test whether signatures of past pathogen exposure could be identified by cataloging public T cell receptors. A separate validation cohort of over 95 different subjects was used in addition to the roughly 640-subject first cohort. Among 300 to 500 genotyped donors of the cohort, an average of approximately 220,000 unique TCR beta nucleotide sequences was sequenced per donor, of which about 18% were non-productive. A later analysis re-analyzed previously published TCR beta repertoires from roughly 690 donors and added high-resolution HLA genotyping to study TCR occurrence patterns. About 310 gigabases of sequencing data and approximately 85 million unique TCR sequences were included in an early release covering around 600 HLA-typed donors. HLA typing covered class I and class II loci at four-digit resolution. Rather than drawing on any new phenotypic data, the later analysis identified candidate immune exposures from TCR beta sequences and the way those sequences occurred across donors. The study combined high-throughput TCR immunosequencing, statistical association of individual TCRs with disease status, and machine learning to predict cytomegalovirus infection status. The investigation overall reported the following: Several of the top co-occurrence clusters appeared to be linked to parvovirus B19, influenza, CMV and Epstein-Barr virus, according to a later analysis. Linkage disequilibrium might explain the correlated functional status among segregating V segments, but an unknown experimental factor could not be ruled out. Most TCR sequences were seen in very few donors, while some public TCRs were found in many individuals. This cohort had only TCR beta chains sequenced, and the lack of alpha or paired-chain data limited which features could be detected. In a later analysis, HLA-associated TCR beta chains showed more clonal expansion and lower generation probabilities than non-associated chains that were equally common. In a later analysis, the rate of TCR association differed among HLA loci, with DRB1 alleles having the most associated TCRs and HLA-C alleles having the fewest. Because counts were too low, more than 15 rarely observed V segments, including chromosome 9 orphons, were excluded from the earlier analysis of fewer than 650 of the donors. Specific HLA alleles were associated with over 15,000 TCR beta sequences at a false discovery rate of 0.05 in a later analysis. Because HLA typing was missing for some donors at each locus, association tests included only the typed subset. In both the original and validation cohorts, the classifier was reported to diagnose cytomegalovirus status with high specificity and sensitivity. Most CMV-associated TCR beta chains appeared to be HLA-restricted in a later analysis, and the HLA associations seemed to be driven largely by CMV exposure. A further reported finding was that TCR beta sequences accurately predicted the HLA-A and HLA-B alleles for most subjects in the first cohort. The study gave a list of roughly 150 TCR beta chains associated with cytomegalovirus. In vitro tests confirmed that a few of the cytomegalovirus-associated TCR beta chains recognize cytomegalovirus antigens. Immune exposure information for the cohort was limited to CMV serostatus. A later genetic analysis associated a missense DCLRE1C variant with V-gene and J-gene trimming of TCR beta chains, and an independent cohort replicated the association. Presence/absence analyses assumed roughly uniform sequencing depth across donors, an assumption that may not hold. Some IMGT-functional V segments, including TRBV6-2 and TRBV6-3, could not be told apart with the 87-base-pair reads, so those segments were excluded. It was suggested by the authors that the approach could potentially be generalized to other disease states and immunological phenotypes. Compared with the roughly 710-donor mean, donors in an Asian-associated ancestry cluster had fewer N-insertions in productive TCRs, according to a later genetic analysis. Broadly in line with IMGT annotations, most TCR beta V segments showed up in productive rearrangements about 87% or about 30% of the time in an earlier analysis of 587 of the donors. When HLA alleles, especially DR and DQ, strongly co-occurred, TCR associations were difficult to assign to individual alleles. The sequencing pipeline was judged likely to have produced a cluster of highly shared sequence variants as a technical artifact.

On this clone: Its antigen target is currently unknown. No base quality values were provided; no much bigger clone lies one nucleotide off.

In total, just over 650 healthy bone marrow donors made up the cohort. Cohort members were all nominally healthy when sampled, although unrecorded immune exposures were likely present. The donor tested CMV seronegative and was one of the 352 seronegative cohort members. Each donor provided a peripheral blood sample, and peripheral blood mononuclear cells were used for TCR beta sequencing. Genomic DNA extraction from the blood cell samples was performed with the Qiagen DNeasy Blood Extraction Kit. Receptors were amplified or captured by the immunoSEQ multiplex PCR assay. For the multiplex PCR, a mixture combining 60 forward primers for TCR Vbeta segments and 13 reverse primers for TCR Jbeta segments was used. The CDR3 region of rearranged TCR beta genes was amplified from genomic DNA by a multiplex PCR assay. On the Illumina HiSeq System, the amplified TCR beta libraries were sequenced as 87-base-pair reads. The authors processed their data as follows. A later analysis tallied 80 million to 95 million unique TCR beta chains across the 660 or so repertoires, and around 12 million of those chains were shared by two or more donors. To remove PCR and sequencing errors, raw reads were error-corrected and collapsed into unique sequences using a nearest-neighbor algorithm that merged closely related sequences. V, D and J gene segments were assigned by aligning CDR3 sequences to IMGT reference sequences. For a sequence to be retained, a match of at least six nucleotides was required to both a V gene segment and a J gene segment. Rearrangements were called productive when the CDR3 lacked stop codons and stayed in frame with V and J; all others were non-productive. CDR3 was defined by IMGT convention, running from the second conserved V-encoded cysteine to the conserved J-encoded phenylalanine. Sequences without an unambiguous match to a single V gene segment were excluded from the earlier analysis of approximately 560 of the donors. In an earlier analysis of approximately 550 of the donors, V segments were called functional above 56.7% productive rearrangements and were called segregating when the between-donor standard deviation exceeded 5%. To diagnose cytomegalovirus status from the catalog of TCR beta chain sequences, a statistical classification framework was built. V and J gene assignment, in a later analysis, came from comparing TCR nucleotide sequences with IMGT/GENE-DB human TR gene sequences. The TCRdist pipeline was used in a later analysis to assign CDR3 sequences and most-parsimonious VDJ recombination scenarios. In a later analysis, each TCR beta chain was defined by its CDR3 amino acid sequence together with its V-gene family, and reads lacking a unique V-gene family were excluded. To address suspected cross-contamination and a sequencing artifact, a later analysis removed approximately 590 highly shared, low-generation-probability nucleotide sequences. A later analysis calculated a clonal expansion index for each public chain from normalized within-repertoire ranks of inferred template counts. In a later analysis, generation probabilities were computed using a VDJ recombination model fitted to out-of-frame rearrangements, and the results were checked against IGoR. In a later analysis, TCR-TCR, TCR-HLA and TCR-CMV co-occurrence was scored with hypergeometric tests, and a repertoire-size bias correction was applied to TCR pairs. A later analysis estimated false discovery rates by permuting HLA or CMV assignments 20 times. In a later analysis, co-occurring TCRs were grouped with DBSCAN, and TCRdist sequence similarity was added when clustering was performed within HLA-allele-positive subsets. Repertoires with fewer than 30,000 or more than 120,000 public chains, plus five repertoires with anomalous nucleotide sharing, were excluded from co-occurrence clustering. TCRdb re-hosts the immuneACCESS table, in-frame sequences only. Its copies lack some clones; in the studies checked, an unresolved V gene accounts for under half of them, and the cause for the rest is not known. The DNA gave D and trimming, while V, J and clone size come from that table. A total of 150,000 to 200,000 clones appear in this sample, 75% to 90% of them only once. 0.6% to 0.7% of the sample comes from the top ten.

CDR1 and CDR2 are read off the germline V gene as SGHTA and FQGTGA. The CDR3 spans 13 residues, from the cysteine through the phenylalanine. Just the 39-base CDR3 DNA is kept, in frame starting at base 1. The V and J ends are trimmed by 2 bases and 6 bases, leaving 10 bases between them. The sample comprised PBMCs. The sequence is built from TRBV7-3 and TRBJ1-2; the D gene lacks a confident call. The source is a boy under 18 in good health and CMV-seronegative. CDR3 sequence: CASSLRGWDGYTF. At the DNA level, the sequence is TGTGCCAGCAGCTTACGCGGGTGGGATGGCTACACCTTC.